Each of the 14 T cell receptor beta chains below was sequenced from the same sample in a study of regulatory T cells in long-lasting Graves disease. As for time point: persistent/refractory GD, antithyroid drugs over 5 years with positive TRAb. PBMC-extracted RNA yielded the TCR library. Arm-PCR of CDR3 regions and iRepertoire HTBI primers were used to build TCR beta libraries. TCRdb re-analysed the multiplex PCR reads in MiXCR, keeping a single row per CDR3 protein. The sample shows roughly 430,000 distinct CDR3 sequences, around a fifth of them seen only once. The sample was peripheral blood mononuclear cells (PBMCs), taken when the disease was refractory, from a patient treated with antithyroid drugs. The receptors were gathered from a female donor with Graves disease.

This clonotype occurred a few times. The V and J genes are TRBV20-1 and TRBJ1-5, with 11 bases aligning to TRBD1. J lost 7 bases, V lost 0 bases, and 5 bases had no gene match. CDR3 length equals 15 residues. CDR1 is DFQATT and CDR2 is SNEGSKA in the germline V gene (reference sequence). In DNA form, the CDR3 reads TGCAGTGCTAGAGACAGGACAGGGGGCTTGCAGCCCCAGCATTTT. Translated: CSARDRTGGLQPQHF.

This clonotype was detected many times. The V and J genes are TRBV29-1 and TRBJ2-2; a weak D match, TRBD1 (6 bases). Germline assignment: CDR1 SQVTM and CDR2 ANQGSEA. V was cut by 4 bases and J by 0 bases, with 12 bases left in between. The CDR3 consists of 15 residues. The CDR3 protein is CSVGTGPSNTGELFF. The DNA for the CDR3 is TGCAGCGTTGGAACAGGGCCCTCGAACACCGGGGAGCTGTTTTTT.

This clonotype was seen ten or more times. CDR3 loop: CASSLALGSEQYF. The CDR3 nucleotides are TGTGCCAGCAGCTTAGCCCTCGGGTCCGAGCAGTACTTC. V usage is TRBV7-6 and J usage is TRBJ2-7; D gene uncertain. The germline CDR1 and CDR2 sequences are SGHVS and FNYEAQ. V was shortened by 0 bases and J by 6 bases, with 9 bases between the two germline ends. The CDR3 is 13 residues long.

Here the CDR3 DNA reads TGCAGTGCTAGGTCAGGGTATTTTACAGATACGCAGTATTTT. Protein: CSARSGYFTDTQYF. J is TRBJ2-3 and V is TRBV20-1; TRBD1 is a possible D gene (5 bases). The length of the CDR3 is 14 residues. Trimming removed 3 bases at V and 3 bases at J, with 13 bases between. The germline gives CDR1 DFQATT, CDR2 SNEGSKA (reference sequence).

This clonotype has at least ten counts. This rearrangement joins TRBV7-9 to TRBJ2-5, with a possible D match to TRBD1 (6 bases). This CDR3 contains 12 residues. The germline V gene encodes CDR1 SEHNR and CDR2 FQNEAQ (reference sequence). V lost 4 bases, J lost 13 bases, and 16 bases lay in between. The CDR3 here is CASSSRGNGAYF. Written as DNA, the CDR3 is TGTGCCAGCAGCTCCAGGGGAAATGGGGCGTACTTC.

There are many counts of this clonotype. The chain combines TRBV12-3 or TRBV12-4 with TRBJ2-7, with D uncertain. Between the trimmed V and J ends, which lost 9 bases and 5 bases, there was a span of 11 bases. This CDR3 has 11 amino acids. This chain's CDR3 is CASSRLDEQYF. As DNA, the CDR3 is TGTGCCAGTTCTAGGTTGGACGAGCAGTACTTC.

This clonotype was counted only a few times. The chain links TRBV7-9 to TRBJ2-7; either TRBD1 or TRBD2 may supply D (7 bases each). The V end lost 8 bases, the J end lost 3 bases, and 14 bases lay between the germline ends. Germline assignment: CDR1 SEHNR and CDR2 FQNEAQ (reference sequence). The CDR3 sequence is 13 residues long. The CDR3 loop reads CASGARGGYEQYF. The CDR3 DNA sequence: TGTGCCAGCGGTGCCAGGGGGGGCTACGAGCAGTACTTC.

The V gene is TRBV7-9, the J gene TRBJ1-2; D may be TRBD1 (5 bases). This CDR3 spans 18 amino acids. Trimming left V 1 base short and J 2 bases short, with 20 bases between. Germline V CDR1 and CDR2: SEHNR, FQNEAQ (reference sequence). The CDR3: CASSLGTYNWGGNYGYTF. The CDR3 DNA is TGTGCCAGCAGCTTAGGGACCTACAACTGGGGGGGAAACTATGGCTACACCTTC.

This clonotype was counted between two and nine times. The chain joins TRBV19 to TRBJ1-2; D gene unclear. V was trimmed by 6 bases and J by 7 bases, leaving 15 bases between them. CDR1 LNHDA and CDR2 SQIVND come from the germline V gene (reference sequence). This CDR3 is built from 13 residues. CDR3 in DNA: TGTGCCAGTAGCCCGCCCGCCTCGGGTGGCTACACCTTC. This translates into CASSPPASGGYTF.

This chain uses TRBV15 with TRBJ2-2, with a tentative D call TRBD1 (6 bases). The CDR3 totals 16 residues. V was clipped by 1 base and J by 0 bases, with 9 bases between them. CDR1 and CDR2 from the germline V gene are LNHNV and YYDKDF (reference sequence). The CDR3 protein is CATSRGGTTNTGELFF. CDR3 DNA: TGTGCCACCAGCAGAGGGGGGACAACGAACACCGGGGAGCTGTTTTTT.

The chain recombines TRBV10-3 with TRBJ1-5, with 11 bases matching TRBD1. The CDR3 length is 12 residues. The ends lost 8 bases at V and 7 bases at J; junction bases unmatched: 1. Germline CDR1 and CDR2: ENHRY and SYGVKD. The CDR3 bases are TGTGCCATCGGGACAGGGGGACAGCCCCAGCATTTT. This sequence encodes CAIGTGGQPQHF.

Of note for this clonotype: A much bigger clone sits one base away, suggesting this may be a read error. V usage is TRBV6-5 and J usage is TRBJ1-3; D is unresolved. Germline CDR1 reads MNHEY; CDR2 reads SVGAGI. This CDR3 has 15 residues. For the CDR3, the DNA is TGTGCCGGCAGTTCCCTTCCAAGCTCTGGAAACACCATATATTTT. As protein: CAGSSLPSSGNTIYF.

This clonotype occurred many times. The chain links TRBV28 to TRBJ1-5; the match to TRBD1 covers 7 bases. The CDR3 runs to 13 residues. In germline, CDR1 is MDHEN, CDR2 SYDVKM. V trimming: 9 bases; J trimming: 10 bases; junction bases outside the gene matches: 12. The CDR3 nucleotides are TGTGCCAGTATGAGGACAGGAGTCTTCCCCCAGCATTTT. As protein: CASMRTGVFPQHF.

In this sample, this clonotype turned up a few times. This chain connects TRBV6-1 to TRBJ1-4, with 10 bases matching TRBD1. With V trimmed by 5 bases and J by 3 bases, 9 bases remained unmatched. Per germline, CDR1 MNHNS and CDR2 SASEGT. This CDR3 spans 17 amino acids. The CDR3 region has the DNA TGTGCCAGCAGTCCGATAGACAGGGGGCAGTCTAATGAAAAACTGTTTTTT. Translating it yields CASSPIDRGQSNEKLFF.